Presented here are 24 T cell receptor beta chains from one specimen sequenced in a study of T cells in Graves' hyperthyroidism and ophthalmopathy. Regions amplified from RNA transcripts were the TCR beta CDR3 regions. When the TCR CDR3 underwent first-round RT-PCR, the HTBI primer set was used. A single record per CDR3 protein comes from TCRdb applying MiXCR to the multiplex PCR reads. The data hold over 500,000 distinct CDR3 sequences, with over 45% observed a single time. Sequencing was done on a sample of peripheral blood or thyroid tissue (not recorded which). These receptors came from an adult woman with Graves' disease, either hyperthyroidism or ophthalmopathy (not recorded which).

V usage is TRBV7-8 and J usage is TRBJ2-5; 7 nucleotides line up with TRBD1. Trimming took 0 bases from V and 5 from J; bases not matched to a gene: 3. The CDR3 extends over 14 amino acids. Germline assignment: CDR1 SGHVS and CDR2 FQNEAQ. The CDR3, as DNA: TGTGCCAGCAGCTTAGCTAGGGACAGCGAGACCCAGTACTTC. Its protein product is CASSLARDSETQYF. Drawing the rest from reference TRBV7-8 and TRBJ2-5, the complete variable domain is GAGVSQSPRYKVAKRGQDVALRCDPISGHVSLFWYQQALGQGPEFLTYFQNEAQLDKSGLPSDRFFAERPEGSVSTLKIQRTQQEDSAVYLCASSLARDSETQYFGPGTRLLVL.

In this sample, this clonotype turned up many times. The genes are TRBV7-9 and TRBJ2-7; a weak D match, TRBD2 (7 bases). The CDR3 is made up of 14 amino acids. V lost 5 bases, J lost 5 bases, and 16 bases lay in between. CDR1 SEHNR and CDR2 FQNEAQ come from the germline V gene (reference sequence). This CDR3 is CASSPGGGGNEQYF. The CDR3 bases are TGTGCCAGCAGCCCGGGAGGTGGGGGCAACGAGCAGTACTTC.

This chain links TRBV7-2 with TRBJ2-2; 9 bases map to TRBD2. The V gene end was trimmed by 3 bases and the J gene end by 11 bases; junction bases not matched to a gene: 7. The CDR3 runs to 14 residues. Germline V gene sequence: CDR1 SGHTA, CDR2 FQGNSA. CDR3 sequence: CASSFSGSSYELFF. CDR3 DNA sequence: TGTGCCAGCAGCTTTAGCGGGAGCTCCTACGAGCTGTTTTTT.

V and J are TRBV9 and TRBJ2-7; TRBD1 matches 7 bases. This CDR3 comprises 14 residues. Unmatched junction bases numbered 4, after V lost 3 bases and J lost 1 base. Germline values: CDR1 SGDLS, CDR2 YYNGEE. The CDR3 loop reads CASSDRDSSYEQYF. The CDR3 nucleotides read TGTGCCAGCAGCGACCGGGACAGTTCCTACGAGCAGTACTTC.

This clonotype was picked up many times. The chain is built from TRBV2 and TRBJ1-5; no firm D call. The germline gives CDR1 SNHLY, CDR2 FYNNEI. Trimming left V 6 bases short and J 2 bases short, with 14 bases between. The CDR3 contains 15 residues. The chain's CDR3 is CASRQQGRGNQPQHF. The CDR3 nucleotides are TGTGCCAGCAGACAACAAGGGAGGGGCAATCAGCCCCAGCATTTT.

The chain joins TRBV20-1 to TRBJ1-2, with D uncertain. Trimming shortened V by 0 bases and J by 2 bases, and 10 bases separated the two germline ends. Germline assignment: CDR1 DFQATT and CDR2 SNEGSKA (reference sequence). This CDR3 is 14 amino acids long. The CDR3 sequence: CSARDLALNYGYTF. The CDR3 nucleotides read TGCAGTGCTAGAGATCTGGCCCTAAACTATGGCTACACCTTC.

V and J are TRBV29-1 and TRBJ2-5; unclear D gene. V dropped 0 bases and J dropped 2 bases, with 16 bases sitting between them. This CDR3 is built from 16 residues. Germline assignment: CDR1 SQVTM and CDR2 ANQGSEA. CDR3 bases: TGCAGCGTTGAAGATCTTCGGGCATGCGTTCAAGAGACCCAGTACTTC. This codes for CSVEDLRACVQETQYF.

This clonotype was detected many times. The chain carries TRBV5-1 and TRBJ2-5; 7 bases fit TRBD1. Germline trimming cut 3 bases from V and 5 bases from J; bases unmatched to any gene: 7. Germline V gene sequence: CDR1 SGHRS, CDR2 YFSETQ. The length of the CDR3 is 14 residues. Written as DNA, the CDR3 is TGCGCCAGCAGCTATGGACAGGCCCGGGAGACCCAGTACTTC. This sequence encodes CASSYGQARETQYF. Complete variable domain (other parts from reference TRBV5-1 and TRBJ2-5): KAGVTQTPRYLIKTRGQQVTLSCSPISGHRSVSWYQQTPGQGLQFLFEYFSETQRNKGNFPGRFSGRQFSNSRSEMNVSTLELGDSALYLCASSYGQARETQYFGPGTRLLVL.

The chain employs TRBV10-3 and TRBJ2-7, with D unclear. The ends were cut back, 2 bases at V and 6 bases at J, with 14 bases in the middle. CDR1 is ENHRY, CDR2 SYGVKD, per germline. The CDR3 has 14 residues. CDR3 nucleotides: TGTGCCATCAGTGAGGTTAAGTCCGGGCGCGAGCAGTACTTC. Its protein is CAISEVKSGREQYF.

This clonotype came up many times. V and J are TRBV20-1 and TRBJ2-2, with unresolved D. Germline assignment: CDR1 DFQATT and CDR2 SNEGSKA (reference sequence). V was clipped by 3 bases and J by 4 bases, with 6 bases between them. The CDR3 spans 12 residues. The DNA of the CDR3 is TGCAGTGCTAGCGAACTCACCGGGGAGCTGTTTTTT. Amino acids: CSASELTGELFF.

The chain employs TRBV29-1 and TRBJ1-5; 7 bases are a match to TRBD1. The CDR3 length is 13 residues. CDR1 is SQVTM and CDR2 is ANQGSEA in the germline V gene. Losses at the gene ends were 6 bases for V and 0 bases for J; bases not matched to a gene: 2. The CDR3 loop reads CSVQGDSNQPQHF. The CDR3 DNA reads as TGCAGCGTCCAGGGGGATAGCAATCAGCCCCAGCATTTT.

The chain has TRBV11-2 and TRBJ2-5; 10 bases are shared with TRBD1. After removal of 9 bases from V and 5 bases from J, the junction contained 12 bases not matched to a gene. From germline, CDR1 is SGHAT and CDR2 FQNNGV. The length of the CDR3 is 15 residues. The CDR3: CASSIDRGRGETQYF. The CDR3 nucleotides are TGTGCCAGTAGCATCGACAGGGGGCGCGGGGAGACCCAGTACTTC.

This clonotype was found many times. This sequence joins TRBV7-9 and TRBJ1-3; possibly TRBD1 for D (5 bases). Germline CDR1 and CDR2: SEHNR and FQNEAQ (reference sequence). The CDR3 consists of 13 residues. Trimming took 5 bases from V and 4 from J, leaving 9 bases between them. CDR3 region: CASSHYRGNTIYF. DNA of the CDR3: TGTGCCAGCAGCCATTACAGGGGAAACACCATATATTTT.

This clonotype was counted ten times or more. CDR3 residues: CASGKRNTEAFF. CDR3 coding DNA: TGTGCCAGCGGCAAGAGAAACACTGAAGCTTTCTTT. V gene TRBV2 combines with J gene TRBJ1-1; D is undetermined. Germline CDR1 and CDR2: SNHLY and FYNNEI. The V end lost 8 bases, the J end lost 2 bases, and 9 bases lay between the germline ends. This CDR3 has 12 amino acids.

The chain links TRBV7-8 to TRBJ2-6; D may match TRBD1 or TRBD2 (5 bases each). Germline lookup yields CDR1 SGHVS and CDR2 FQNEAQ. The CDR3 is made up of 17 amino acids. Trimming stripped 4 bases from V and 2 bases from J, with 15 bases between. The chain's CDR3 is CASSSGPKTAGANVLTF. In DNA form, the CDR3 reads TGTGCCAGCAGCTCGGGACCGAAGACGGCTGGGGCCAACGTCCTGACTTTC.

V usage is TRBV19 and J usage is TRBJ1-5; no definite D call. V lost 7 bases to trimming and J lost 5 bases, with 15 bases between them. This CDR3 contains 14 residues. Germline CDR1 reads LNHDA; CDR2 reads SQIVND (reference sequence). The CDR3 DNA reads TGTGCCAGTACTCCTGACGGGTCGGATCAGCCCCAGCATTTT. It yields the protein CASTPDGSDQPQHF.

This rearrangement joins TRBV7-8 to TRBJ2-2; no firm D call. The V gene lost 5 bases and the J gene lost 6 bases, with 13 bases spanning the gap. The CDR3 loop spans 14 amino acids. Germline CDR1 and CDR2: SGHVS and FQNEAQ. The CDR3 sequence: CASSQDYLAGELFF. CDR3 DNA: TGTGCCAGCAGCCAAGATTACCTAGCCGGGGAGCTGTTTTTT. Drawing the rest from reference TRBV7-8 and TRBJ2-2, the complete variable domain is GAGVSQSPRYKVAKRGQDVALRCDPISGHVSLFWYQQALGQGPEFLTYFQNEAQLDKSGLPSDRFFAERPEGSVSTLKIQRTQQEDSAVYLCASSQDYLAGELFFGEGSRLTVL.

The chain couples TRBV29-1 to TRBJ2-5, with 14 bases fitting TRBD2. From germline, CDR1 is SQVTM and CDR2 ANQGSEA. The CDR3 length is 14 residues. Trimming removed 6 bases from V and 5 bases from J; junction bases left unmatched: 5. The DNA of the CDR3 is TGCAGCGTGACAGGACTAGCGGGAGGTGAGACCCAGTACTTC. It is translated as CSVTGLAGGETQYF.

The chain employs TRBV2 and TRBJ1-2; 7 positions match TRBD1. The junction had 5 bases not matched to a gene; V was cut back by 9 bases and J by 4 bases. The CDR3 is 12 amino acids. Germline assignment: CDR1 SNHLY and CDR2 FYNNEI. The CDR3 DNA reads TGTGCCAGTTACAGGGGAAGCTATGGCTACACCTTC. Translation gives CASYRGSYGYTF.

J is TRBJ2-5 and V is TRBV10-3, with a possible D match to TRBD1 (5 bases). The CDR3 covers 15 residues. Germline CDR1 is ENHRY and CDR2 is SYGVKD. V lost 3 bases, J lost 5 bases, and 16 bases lay in between. CDR3 in amino acids: CAISDGSDTGETQYF. The CDR3 DNA follows: TGTGCCATCAGTGACGGATCGGACACCGGTGAGACCCAGTACTTC.

V gene TRBV20-1 combines with J gene TRBJ1-2, with D hard to call. This CDR3 comprises 13 residues. CDR1 is DFQATT and CDR2 is SNEGSKA in the germline V gene (reference sequence). Between the trimmed V and J ends, which lost 3 bases and 8 bases, there was a span of 16 bases. In nucleotides, the CDR3 is TGCAGTGCTAGTACACTAGCGGGATTGGGCTACACCTTC. Translating it yields CSASTLAGLGYTF.

As regards this clonotype: One junction end disagrees with the germline gene, perhaps due to a read error. The chain uses TRBV7-2 and TRBJ2-5; no reliable D call. This CDR3 spans 14 amino acids. The germline V gene has CDR1 SGHTA and CDR2 FQGNSA. CDR3 coding DNA: TGCGCCAGCAGCCAAGCCCAGTATCAAGAGACCCAGTACTTC. Translating gives CASSQAQYQETQYF.

There are many counts of this clonotype. The CDR3 nucleotides read TGTGCCAGCAGGGCCACGGGGTTGGAGACCCAGTACTTC. Translated, it gives CASRATGLETQYF. The gene calls are TRBV12-3 or TRBV12-4 and TRBJ2-5; possible D gene TRBD2, 5 bases. Trimming stripped 6 bases from V and 5 bases from J, with 13 bases between. This CDR3 has 13 amino acids.

This clonotype occurred once. V and J are TRBV29-1 and TRBJ1-5; 8 nucleotides line up with TRBD1. Germline values: CDR1 SQVTM, CDR2 ANQGSEA. V dropped 8 bases and J dropped 4; count of bases not matched to a gene: 4. CDR3 length: 12 residues. CDR3 loop: CSSRTGNQPQHF. In nucleotides, the CDR3 is TGCAGCAGCCGGACAGGGAATCAGCCCCAGCATTTT.